The T cell receptor (beta chain) described here comes from a study of OX40 agonist ivuxolimab in advanced cancers. In the study overall: The costimulatory receptor OX40 (CD134) was targeted by ivuxolimab, a fully human IgG2 agonistic monoclonal antibody. Intravenous ivuxolimab was administered to patients every 2 weeks at six dose levels: 0.01, 0.1, 0.3, 1.5, 3 and 10 mg/kg. Of the roughly 50 dose-escalation patients, hepatocellular carcinoma was present in 19, melanoma in around 15, renal cell carcinoma in 9 and head and neck cancer in 9. In the dose-escalation cohort, 82.7% of patients were male, and the mean age was approximately 60 years, with a range of about 23 to 90. Prior anti-PD-1, anti-PD-L1 or anti-CTLA-4 therapy was permitted, and 30% to 50% of dose-escalation patients had received checkpoint inhibitors. Partial responses were achieved by three dose-escalation patients, of whom one had hepatocellular carcinoma and two had cutaneous melanoma. The point of sequencing TCRbeta in the periphery was to test whether ivuxolimab changed TCR sequence diversity and drove clonal T-cell expansion. The paper reports the monotherapy dose-escalation portion (N of about 50 patients) of the phase I ivuxolimab trial.

Results the study describes overall, beyond this receptor: In the 0.1-3.0 mg/kg groups, partial responders were among the patients with the lowest normalized peripheral clonal expansion, particularly in CD8+ T cells. Low levels of normalized T-cell clonal expansion were also seen in some patients who did not respond. Clonal expansion of both CD4+ and CD8+ blood T cells was observed from baseline to week 6 at doses 0.1 to 3.0 mg/kg. After ivuxolimab, CD8+ T cells had more expanded clones than CD4+ T cells on average. The antigen specificity of the clonally expanded peripheral T cells was not determined.

Trimming removed 1 base from V and 6 bases from J; the gene matches leave 4 bases unexplained. CDR1 ENHRY and CDR2 SYGVKD are derived from the germline V gene. Spanning cysteine to phenylalanine, the CDR3 consists of 15 amino acids. Only the CDR3 DNA is retained, 45 bases long and in frame from the first base. For sequencing of the TCRbeta CDR3 region, genomic DNA was extracted from the sorted cells. TCRbeta CDR3 regions were sequenced using the immunoSEQ Assay. TCRdb took over this immuneACCESS table, retaining in-frame rearrangements with V and J assigned. Such tables are incomplete; in checked studies, under half of the missing clones stem from an unresolved V gene, and the remainder is unexplained. For this sample there are 68,000 or so clones; roughly 88% appear just once. Roughly 8% of the sample rests with the top ten. The trial excluded patients who had a history of autoimmune disease or who were on systemic immunosuppression. Peripheral blood for TCR sequencing was collected from all dose cohorts at baseline, on cycle 4 day 1, and on cycle 7 day 1. The samples were taken from a phase I, first-in-human, multicenter, open-label dose-escalation trial of ivuxolimab. Adults with locally advanced or metastatic melanoma, renal cell carcinoma, hepatocellular carcinoma or head and neck squamous cell carcinoma were enrolled in the trial. Before TCR sequencing, CD4+ and CD8+ T cells were separately sorted from peripheral blood.

In its sample, this clone was seen once. The clone's antigen remains unknown. No clone much larger than this one lies a single base away; base qualities are absent. The specimen was CD4+ or CD8+ T cells sorted from blood, collected in a trial of the OX40 agonist ivuxolimab. The chain is made from TRBV10-3 and TRBJ1-2; TRBD1 matches 11 bases in the middle. The TCR comes from an adult with an advanced solid tumor such as melanoma, head and neck, liver or kidney cancer. The nucleotide sequence reads TGTGCCATCAGTGAGTGGGGACAGGGGGGTCATGGCTACACCTTC. This translates into CAISEWGQGGHGYTF.